This T cell receptor beta chain was recorded in a study of blood T cell repertoires in COVID-19. This clone was counted at least ten times. CDR3 length: 16 amino acids. The V gene's germline CDR1 is KGHSH and CDR2 LQKENI. J was trimmed by 1 base and V by 6 bases; bases with no gene match: 4. Profiled with immunoSEQ multiplex PCR; TCRdb holds only in-frame clones, not every one. The sample yields hundreds of thousands of clones, under 90% seen once. Sequencing input: PBMCs or T cells enriched from blood (not recorded which). This chain uses TRBV18 with TRBJ2-3, with 13 bases aligning to TRBD2. The TCR comes from a man aged 35-49 years who had recovered from COVID-19. CDR3 nucleotide sequence: TGTGCCAGCTCTCTAGGACTAGCGGGGGGCACAGATACGCAGTATTTT. Residues: CASSLGLAGGTDTQYF.